Listed below are T cell receptor beta chains from one sample, sequenced in a study of cytomegalovirus exposure and HLA in healthy donors. Assay: immunoSEQ multiplex PCR; the TCRdb copy retains only in-frame clones and omits some. The sample consists of about 160,000 clones, 65% to 80% of them appearing once. Material for sequencing was PBMCs. These receptors all stem from a man aged 35 to 55 in good health and CMV-seronegative. The CDR3 runs from the conserved cysteine through the conserved F or W. The D gene is left open where the match is weak. Clone size is given for some rows only: seen once, a few or many times, or a class if the clone is expanded.

D: .; V: TRBV11-2; size: .; J: TRBJ1-4; DNA: TGTGCCAGCAGCTTAGAGCTTGGGGCCTTGAAAAAACTGTTTTTT; CDR3: CASSLELGALKKLFF
D: TRBD1; V: TRBV2; size: .; J: TRBJ1-1; DNA: TGTGCCAGCAGTGCCCGACAGGGGGAGAACACTGAAGCTTTCTTT; CDR3: CASSARQGENTEAFF
D: TRBD2; V: TRBV5-5; size: .; J: TRBJ2-3; DNA: TGTGCCAGCAGCTTGTACGGGGGGGCAGATACGCAGTATTTT; CDR3: CASSLYGGADTQYF
D: .; V: TRBV7-7; size: .; J: TRBJ2-2; DNA: TGTGCTCTAAAAGCCGGGGAGCTGTTTTTT; CDR3: CALKAGELFF
D: .; V: TRBV5-4; size: .; J: TRBJ1-2; DNA: TGTGCCAGCAGCGCAGGTGAAGCCTATGGCTACACCTTC; CDR3: CASSAGEAYGYTF
D: .; V: TRBV12-5; size: .; J: TRBJ1-5; DNA: TGTGCTAGTGGTCGACTTTCGCCAAATCAGCCCCAGCATTTT; CDR3: CASGRLSPNQPQHF
D: TRBD2; V: TRBV5-1; size: few; J: TRBJ2-3; DNA: TGCGCCAGCAGCTTGCCGACTAGCGGGGGGGCATATGTCAGCACAGATACGCAGTATTTT; CDR3: CASSLPTSGGAYVSTDTQYF
D: TRBD2; V: TRBV5-1; size: .; J: TRBJ2-5; DNA: TGCGCCAGCAGCTTGGCAATAGCGGGGGCACAAGAGACCCAGTACTTC; CDR3: CASSLAIAGAQETQYF
D: .; V: TRBV6-5; size: .; J: TRBJ2-7; DNA: TGTGCCAGCAGTTACTCTTCTTTTCGCGAGCAGTACTTC; CDR3: CASSYSSFREQYF
D: TRBD1; V: TRBV5-4; size: .; J: TRBJ2-1; DNA: TGTGCCAGCAGTTCCGGGACAGGGGGACTTGGGTATCGCAATGAGCAGTTCTTC; CDR3: CASSSGTGGLGYRNEQFF
D: .; V: TRBV7-9; size: .; J: TRBJ2-2; DNA: TGTTCCAGCAGCCTCGTCGGTCTCCTTATCGGCACCGGGGAGCTGTTTTTT; CDR3: CSSSLVGLLIGTGELFF
D: TRBD1; V: TRBV5-6; size: few; J: TRBJ2-1; DNA: TGTGCCAGCAGCCTACGGACAGGGGGTAACTACAATGAGCAGTTCTTC; CDR3: CASSLRTGGNYNEQFF
D: TRBD1; V: TRBV2; size: .; J: TRBJ2-7; DNA: TGTGCCAGCACGTGGAACCCGGGACAGGACTCCTACGAGCAGTACTTC; CDR3: CASTWNPGQDSYEQYF
D: .; V: TRBV4-1; size: .; J: TRBJ1-1; DNA: TGCGCCAGCAGCCAAGGGGGGGGGTTGGCCACTGAAGCTTTCTTT; CDR3: CASSQGGGLATEAFF
D: .; V: TRBV7-3; size: few; J: TRBJ2-3; DNA: TGTGCCAGCAGCTTTTCGGGGGGCGCAGATACGCAGTATTTT; CDR3: CASSFSGGADTQYF
D: .; V: TRBV9; size: .; J: TRBJ2-3; DNA: TGTGCCAGCAGCCCCGGGGGAAGCGACACAGATACGCAGTATTTT; CDR3: CASSPGGSDTDTQYF
D: TRBD1; V: TRBV5-6; size: .; J: TRBJ1-2; DNA: TGTGCCAGCAGAGAAAGGGGGCGGGATGGCTACACCTTC; CDR3: CASRERGRDGYTF
D: TRBD2; V: TRBV9; size: .; J: TRBJ2-3; DNA: TGTGCCAGCAGCGTAGTGGGGCGGGGGAGCACAGATACGCAGTATTTT; CDR3: CASSVVGRGSTDTQYF
D: .; V: TRBV29-1; size: .; J: TRBJ1-2; DNA: TGCAGCGTTGAAGATCCGGGGGTGCTTGGCTACACCTTC; CDR3: CSVEDPGVLGYTF
D: TRBD2; V: TRBV6-1; size: .; J: TRBJ2-1; DNA: TGTGCCAGCAGTGCTTTCGGGGGGTACTCCTACAATGAGCAGTTCTTC; CDR3: CASSAFGGYSYNEQFF
D: .; V: TRBV11-2; size: few; J: TRBJ1-6; DNA: TGTGCCAGCAGCTTAGGCGCCACCGCCTATTCACCCCTCCACTTT; CDR3: CASSLGATAYSPLHF
D: TRBD1; V: TRBV29-1; size: .; J: TRBJ2-5; DNA: TGCAGCGTTGAAAGACAGGGAAGGGAGACCCAGTACTTC; CDR3: CSVERQGRETQYF
D: .; V: TRBV27; size: once; J: TRBJ1-2; DNA: TGTGCCAGCAGTTTAGGGAGGGACTATGGCTACACCTTC; CDR3: CASSLGRDYGYTF
D: .; V: TRBV2; size: .; J: TRBJ1-1; DNA: TGTGCCAGCAGTGTGGAGACGGAGGCTTTCTTT; CDR3: CASSVETEAFF
D: .; V: TRBV4-3; size: .; J: TRBJ1-1; DNA: TGCGCCAGCAGCCAAGACGGGACATTATCTGAAGCTTTCTTT; CDR3: CASSQDGTLSEAFF
D: .; V: TRBV7-8; size: .; J: TRBJ2-7; DNA: TGTGCCAGCAGCTTCTTGCTAGCCGGGGGCTACGAGCAGTACTTC; CDR3: CASSFLLAGGYEQYF
D: .; V: TRBV28; size: .; J: TRBJ1-1; DNA: TGTGCCAGCAGTCCGTCGGCACAGGGAAACACTGAAGCTTTCTTT; CDR3: CASSPSAQGNTEAFF
D: .; V: TRBV2; size: .; J: TRBJ1-1; DNA: TGTGCCAGCAGTCCCGGGACATCCGTAAACACTGAAGCTTTCTTT; CDR3: CASSPGTSVNTEAFF
D: TRBD1; V: TRBV6-6; size: .; J: TRBJ2-1; DNA: TGTGCCAGCACCGTCCCCGAGACAGGGAACAATGAGCAGTTCTTC; CDR3: CASTVPETGNNEQFF
D: TRBD2; V: TRBV15; size: .; J: TRBJ2-3; DNA: TGTGCCACCAGCAGGCCTGACGGGGGGGCAGATACGCAGTATTTT; CDR3: CATSRPDGGADTQYF
D: .; V: TRBV10-3; size: .; J: TRBJ2-3; DNA: TGTGCCATCAGACCCACCGGGGGCACAGATACGCAGTATTTT; CDR3: CAIRPTGGTDTQYF
D: TRBD2; V: TRBV10-1; size: .; J: TRBJ2-3; DNA: TGCGCCAGCAGTGAGTCGTGGACTAGCGGGCGGGATACGCAGTATTTT; CDR3: CASSESWTSGRDTQYF
D: TRBD1; V: TRBV6-5; size: .; J: TRBJ2-7; DNA: TGTGCCAGCAGTGCTCCGGGACAGGGGGAGCAGTACTTC; CDR3: CASSAPGQGEQYF
D: .; V: TRBV27; size: .; J: TRBJ1-2; DNA: TGTGCCAGCAGTGCCACAGGGTACTATGGCTACACCTTC; CDR3: CASSATGYYGYTF
D: .; V: TRBV7-8; size: .; J: TRBJ2-1; DNA: TGTGCCAGCAGCTTAGTGGACTTCTACAATGAGCAGTTCTTC; CDR3: CASSLVDFYNEQFF
D: .; V: TRBV14; size: .; J: TRBJ2-2; DNA: TGTGCCAGCAGCCTTCTAGAGAACGGGGAGCTGTTTTTT; CDR3: CASSLLENGELFF
D: TRBD2; V: TRBV27; size: .; J: TRBJ2-1; DNA: TGTGCCAGCAGTTTAGGTGGTAGCGGGGGGGACGCCTACAATGAGCAGTTCTTC; CDR3: CASSLGGSGGDAYNEQFF